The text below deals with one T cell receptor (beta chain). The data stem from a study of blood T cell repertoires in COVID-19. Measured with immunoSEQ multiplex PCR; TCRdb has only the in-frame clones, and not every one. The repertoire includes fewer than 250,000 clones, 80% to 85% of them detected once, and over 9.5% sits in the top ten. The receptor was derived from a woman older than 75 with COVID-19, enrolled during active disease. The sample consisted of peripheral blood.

CDR3 sequence: CASSLGQGLKPQHF. In DNA form, the CDR3 reads TGTGCCAGCAGTTTGGGGCAGGGTCTTAAGCCCCAGCATTTT. The V call is TRBV28, the J call TRBJ1-5; weak D call: TRBD1 (5 bases). The length of the CDR3 is 14 residues. Germline values: CDR1 MDHEN, CDR2 SYDVKM. V gave up 3 bases and J gave up 8 bases, with 14 bases separating them.